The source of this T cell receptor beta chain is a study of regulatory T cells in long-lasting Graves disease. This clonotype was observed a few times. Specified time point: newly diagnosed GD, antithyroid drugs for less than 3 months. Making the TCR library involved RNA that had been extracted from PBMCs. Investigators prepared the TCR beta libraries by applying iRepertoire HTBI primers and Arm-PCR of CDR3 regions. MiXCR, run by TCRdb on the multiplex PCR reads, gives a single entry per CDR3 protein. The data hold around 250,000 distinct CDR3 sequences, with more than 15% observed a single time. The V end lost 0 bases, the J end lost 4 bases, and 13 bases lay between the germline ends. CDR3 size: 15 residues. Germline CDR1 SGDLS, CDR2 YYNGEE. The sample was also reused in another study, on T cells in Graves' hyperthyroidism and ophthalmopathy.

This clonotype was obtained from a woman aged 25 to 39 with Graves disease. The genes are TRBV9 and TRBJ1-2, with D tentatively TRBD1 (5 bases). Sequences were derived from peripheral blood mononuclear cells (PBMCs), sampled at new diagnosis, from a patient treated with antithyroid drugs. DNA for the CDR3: TGTGCCAGCAGCGTAGATTCCACCACAGGCTATGGCTACACCTTC. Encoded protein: CASSVDSTTGYGYTF.